This is a list of T cell receptor beta chains from one sample in a study of blood T cell repertoires in COVID-19. Method: immunoSEQ multiplex PCR; TCRdb's copy keeps in-frame clones and lacks some. The sample carries 150,000 to 200,000 clones, 80% recorded once. What was sequenced was PBMCs or T cells enriched from blood (not recorded which). The source of these receptors is a woman aged 55-70 years who had recovered from COVID-19. CDR3s include the opening cysteine and the closing phenylalanine or tryptophan. D genes are given only for firm matches. The listing skips clone size in some rows; elsewhere it reads once, few, many or a size class.

J gene | V gene | D gene | clone size | CDR3 protein | CDR3 DNA
TRBJ1-2 | TRBV5-8 | TRBD1 | NA | CASSLAPGGDSNYGYTF | TGTGCCAGCAGCTTGGCTCCAGGGGGAGATTCTAACTATGGCTACACCTTC
TRBJ2-3 | TRBV11-2 | TRBD2 | NA | CASSLDQERGVPDTQYF | TGTGCCAGCAGCTTAGATCAGGAGCGGGGGGTCCCAGATACGCAGTATTTT
TRBJ1-1 | TRBV5-5 | NA | NA | CASSLDAGNTEAFF | TGTGCCAGCAGCTTGGACGCAGGGAACACTGAAGCTTTCTTT
TRBJ1-3 | TRBV10-2 | NA | NA | CASSAAGAGNTIYF | TGCGCCAGCAGTGCGGCAGGGGCCGGAAACACCATATATTTT
TRBJ1-2 | TRBV29-1 | NA | NA | CSVEIWGGNYGYTF | TGCAGCGTTGAAATATGGGGGGGTAACTATGGCTACACCTTC
TRBJ1-6 | TRBV28 | NA | once | CASSLSMGVKGVGTLHF | TGTGCCAGCAGTTTATCAATGGGCGTTAAGGGAGTTGGAACCCTCCACTTT
TRBJ1-4 | TRBV2 | TRBD1 | NA | CASSWDRVNEKLFF | TGTGCCAGTAGTTGGGACAGGGTTAATGAAAAACTGTTTTTT
TRBJ2-4 | TRBV10-3 | TRBD2 | few | CAIRGLAENIQYF | TGTGCCATCAGGGGACTAGCGGAAAACATTCAGTACTTC
TRBJ2-5 | TRBV5-4 | TRBD2 | NA | CASSRTSREETQYF | TGTGCCAGCAGCCGGACTAGCCGCGAAGAGACCCAGTACTTC
TRBJ2-2 | TRBV13 | NA | few | CASSLGLLGSTGELFF | TGTGCCAGCAGCTTAGGCCTACTAGGGAGCACCGGGGAGCTGTTTTTT
TRBJ1-1 | TRBV9 | NA | NA | CASSVDGQANTEAFF | TGTGCCAGCAGCGTAGACGGTCAGGCGAACACTGAAGCTTTCTTT
TRBJ1-2 | TRBV5-1 | TRBD1 | NA | CASSGTGEGYTF | TGCGCCAGCAGCGGGACAGGGGAAGGCTACACCTTC
TRBJ2-7 | TRBV27 | NA | NA | CASTQGNEQYF | TGTGCCAGTACACAGGGTAACGAGCAGTACTTC
TRBJ1-3 | TRBV19 | NA | NA | CASSGTLGNTIYF | TGTGCCAGTAGTGGGACTCTCGGAAACACCATATATTTT
TRBJ1-1 | TRBV6-1 | TRBD1 | NA | CASSGDRGGSRTEAFF | TGTGCCAGCAGTGGAGACAGGGGTGGGAGTCGCACTGAAGCTTTCTTT
TRBJ2-7 | TRBV18 | TRBD1 | NA | CASSPGRQGAVEQYF | TGTGCCAGCTCACCGGGTCGGCAGGGGGCAGTTGAGCAGTACTTC
TRBJ1-2 | TRBV2 | NA | few | CASRVDRFYGYTF | TGTGCCAGCAGAGTAGACAGGTTCTATGGCTACACCTTC
TRBJ2-5 | TRBV5-5 | NA | NA | CASSLARSQETQYF | TGTGCCAGCAGCTTGGCACGGTCCCAAGAGACCCAGTACTTC
TRBJ2-7 | TRBV18 | NA | NA | CASSPGANYEQYF | TGTGCCAGCTCACCGGGGGCCAACTACGAGCAGTACTTC
TRBJ1-2 | TRBV2 | TRBD1 | NA | CASSAQGADYGYTF | TGTGCCAGCAGTGCACAGGGGGCGGACTATGGCTACACCTTC
TRBJ1-6 | TRBV19 | NA | NA | CASSIQGMYNSPLHF | TGTGCCAGTAGTATACAGGGGATGTATAATTCACCCCTCCACTTT
TRBJ2-3 | TRBV4-2 | NA | NA | CASSQVGDRPDTQYF | TGTGCCAGCAGCCAAGTCGGGGATAGGCCAGATACGCAGTATTTT
TRBJ1-1 | TRBV6-4 | NA | once | CATDPLGALNTEAFF | TGTGCCACCGATCCGCTGGGGGCGTTGAACACTGAAGCTTTCTTT
TRBJ2-5 | TRBV19 | TRBD1 | NA | CASSSIDRDKETQYF | TGTGCCAGTAGTAGCATCGACAGGGATAAAGAGACCCAGTACTTC
TRBJ2-7 | TRBV5-4 | NA | NA | CASSFLSQPTYEQYF | TGTGCCAGCAGCTTTCTTTCACAGCCAACCTACGAGCAGTACTTC
TRBJ2-1 | TRBV10-3 | TRBD2 | NA | CAIRLAGDSNEQFF | TGTGCCATCAGGCTAGCGGGGGATTCCAATGAGCAGTTCTTC
TRBJ2-7 | TRBV10-1 | NA | NA | CATMTSGSEQYF | TGCGCCACCATGACCTCCGGGTCCGAGCAGTACTTC
TRBJ1-1 | TRBV2 | TRBD1 | NA | CAGDRGRNAEAFF | TGTGCCGGAGACAGGGGGCGAAATGCTGAAGCTTTCTTT
TRBJ1-1 | TRBV5-1 | NA | NA | CASSLVGHSDTEAFF | TGCGCCAGCAGCCTGGTGGGACACTCCGACACTGAAGCTTTCTTT
TRBJ1-4 | TRBV27 | NA | NA | CASSLYSATNEKLFF | TGTGCCAGCAGTTTATATTCTGCAACTAATGAAAAACTGTTTTTT
TRBJ1-4 | TRBV5-1 | NA | once | CASSPNSQNRAATNEKLFF | TGCGCCAGCAGCCCCAACTCTCAAAACAGGGCCGCAACTAATGAAAAACTGTTTTTT
TRBJ2-1 | TRBV14 | NA | NA | CASSHRTDRFYNEQFF | TGTGCCAGCAGCCATCGGACTGACAGGTTCTACAATGAGCAGTTCTTC
TRBJ2-1 | TRBV5-1 | TRBD2 | NA | CASTQKAGGPSYNEQFF | TGCGCCAGCACCCAAAAGGCGGGGGGGCCTTCCTACAATGAGCAGTTCTTC
TRBJ2-6 | TRBV5-5 | NA | NA | CASSLNPGSGANVLTF | TGTGCCAGCAGCTTGAATCCGGGGTCTGGGGCCAACGTCCTGACTTTC
TRBJ1-6 | TRBV5-1 | TRBD1 | few | CASSQTGTGNNSPLHF | TGCGCCAGCAGCCAGACCGGGACAGGGAATAATTCACCCCTCCACTTT
TRBJ1-4 | TRBV7-6 | TRBD1 | once | CASSLGERQGATNEKLFF | TGTGCCAGCAGCTTAGGCGAGAGACAGGGAGCAACTAATGAAAAACTGTTTTTT
TRBJ1-2 | TRBV5-1 | TRBD1 | NA | CASSAPGQGSGYTF | TGCGCCAGCAGCGCACCGGGACAGGGATCTGGCTACACCTTC
TRBJ1-4 | TRBV19 | NA | NA | CASSMGQEGSNEKLFF | TGTGCCAGTAGTATGGGGCAGGAGGGGAGTAATGAAAAACTGTTTTTT
TRBJ1-2 | TRBV6-5 | NA | few | CASSYPESGIFYGYTF | TGTGCCAGCAGTTACCCGGAGTCGGGGATTTTCTATGGCTACACCTTC
TRBJ1-1 | TRBV4-1 | TRBD1 | NA | CASSQEAGGTEAFF | TGCGCCAGCAGCCAAGAAGCAGGGGGCACTGAAGCTTTCTTT
TRBJ2-5 | TRBV7-6 | NA | NA | CASSLAVGAGETQYF | TGTGCCAGCAGCTTAGCAGTGGGGGCTGGGGAGACCCAGTACTTC
TRBJ1-6 | TRBV5-1 | NA | NA | CASSFLGPDNSPLHF | TGCGCCAGCAGCTTCTTGGGGCCTGATAATTCACCCCTCCACTTT
TRBJ2-7 | TRBV14 | TRBD2 | few | CASSQAGTSGTYEQYF | TGTGCCAGCAGCCAAGCCGGGACTAGCGGCACCTACGAGCAGTACTTC
TRBJ1-6 | TRBV5-1 | NA | NA | CASSLDRLSYNSPLHF | TGCGCCAGCAGCCTAGACCGCCTCTCCTATAATTCACCCCTCCACTTT
TRBJ2-7 | TRBV6-5 | TRBD2 | NA | CASSYTSGDTYEQYF | TGTGCCAGCAGTTACACTAGCGGGGATACCTACGAGCAGTACTTC
TRBJ1-1 | TRBV2 | TRBD1 | NA | CASIWDRTVNTEAFF | TGTGCCAGCATTTGGGACAGGACCGTGAACACTGAAGCTTTCTTT
TRBJ1-2 | TRBV5-1 | TRBD1 | few | CASSLGDRIWVPGYTF | TGCGCCAGCAGCTTGGGGGACAGAATATGGGTTCCTGGCTACACCTTC
TRBJ1-3 | TRBV7-9 | NA | NA | CASSFMGRGNSGNTIYF | TGTGCCAGCAGCTTCATGGGCCGGGGTAACTCTGGAAACACCATATATTTT
TRBJ2-1 | TRBV7-8 | NA | NA | CASSLVLAGEQFF | TGTGCCAGCAGCTTAGTCCTAGCCGGTGAGCAGTTCTTC
TRBJ1-3 | TRBV24-1 | TRBD1 | NA | CATSDPRTGSGNTIYF | TGTGCCACCAGTGACCCTCGGACAGGCTCTGGAAACACCATATATTTT
TRBJ2-7 | TRBV4-1 | NA | NA | CASSRGQSYEQYF | TGCGCCAGCAGCCGAGGACAGTCCTACGAGCAGTACTTC
TRBJ1-5 | TRBV19 | TRBD1 | NA | CASRATGGGDQPQHF | TGTGCCAGTAGGGCGACAGGGGGAGGCGATCAGCCCCAGCATTTT
TRBJ2-1 | TRBV27 | TRBD2 | NA | CASSPSGGAMNEQFF | TGTGCCAGCAGTCCCAGCGGGGGGGCCATGAATGAGCAGTTCTTC